The 5 T cell receptor beta chains below come from one sample, sequenced in a study of blood T cells in healthy people across ages. A J-beta primer mix and a sample-barcoded 5' primer were used in a second PCR of roughly 6 to 12 cycles. TCRdb re-analysed the 5' RACE reads in MiXCR, keeping a single row per CDR3 protein. The sample comprises 1.5 million to 2 million distinct CDR3 sequences, 30% to 35% of which are singletons, and about 11% rests with the top ten. Specimen: blood. These receptors all come from a woman aged 25 to 39 in good health.

This clonotype was detected many times. The V call is TRBV7-2, the J call TRBJ1-2, with TRBD1 matching over 9 bases. The V gene end was trimmed by 2 bases and the J gene end by 2 bases; junction bases not matched to a gene: 3. Germline CDR1 is SGHTA and CDR2 is FQGNSA. The CDR3 has 15 amino acids. The CDR3, as DNA: TGTGCCAGCAGCTTAAGTACAGGGGGCAACTATGGCTACACCTTC. Protein sequence: CASSLSTGGNYGYTF.

The chain recombines TRBV2 with TRBJ2-5, with 12 bases identical to TRBD2. J gave up 5 bases and V 6 bases, and 4 bases lay outside the gene matches. Germline V gene lookup returns CDR1 SNHLY and CDR2 FYNNEI. The CDR3 is 14 amino acids. CDR3 sequence: CASRAGTSGETQYF. The CDR3 DNA follows: TGTGCCAGCAGGGCCGGGACTAGCGGGGAGACCCAGTACTTC.

The V gene is TRBV4-1, the J gene TRBJ1-4; 7 bases agree with TRBD1. Germline V gene data show CDR1 as MGHRA and CDR2 as YSYEKL. The CDR3 covers 17 residues. V lost 0 bases, J lost 2 bases, and 6 bases stayed unmatched. CDR3 protein: CASSQEEQGFTNEKLFF. In DNA, the CDR3 is TGCGCCAGCAGCCAAGAAGAACAGGGGTTCACTAATGAAAAACTGTTTTTT.

There are a few counts of this clonotype. The genes are TRBV24-1 and TRBJ2-3; D is undetermined. The CDR3 loop spans 13 amino acids. Germline assignment: CDR1 KGHDR and CDR2 SFDVKD. Trimming shortened V by 5 bases and J by 0 bases, and 5 bases separated the two germline ends. The CDR3, as DNA: TGTGCCACCAGTGTGGCTAGCACAGATACGCAGTATTTT. This codes for CATSVASTDTQYF.

The CDR3 DNA sequence: TGTGCCAGCAGTTTAGAGGGATACCGTACCACCGGGGAGCTGTTTTTT. This translates into CASSLEGYRTTGELFF. The genes are TRBV12-3 or TRBV12-4 and TRBJ2-2, with D unclear. The V and J ends lost 1 base and 4 bases respectively, with 13 bases between them. This CDR3 region has 16 residues.